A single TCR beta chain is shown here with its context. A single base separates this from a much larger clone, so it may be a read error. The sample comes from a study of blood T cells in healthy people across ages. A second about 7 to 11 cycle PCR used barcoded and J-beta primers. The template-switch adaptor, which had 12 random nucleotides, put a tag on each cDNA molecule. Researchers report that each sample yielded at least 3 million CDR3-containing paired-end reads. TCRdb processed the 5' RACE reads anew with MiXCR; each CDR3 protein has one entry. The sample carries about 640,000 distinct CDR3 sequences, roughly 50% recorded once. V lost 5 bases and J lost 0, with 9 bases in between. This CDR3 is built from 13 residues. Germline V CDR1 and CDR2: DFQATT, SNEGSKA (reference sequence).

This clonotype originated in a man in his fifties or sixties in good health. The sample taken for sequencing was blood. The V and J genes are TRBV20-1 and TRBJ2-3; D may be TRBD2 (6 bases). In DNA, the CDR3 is TGCAGTGCTGATAGCGGTAGCACAGATACGCAGTATTTT. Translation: CSADSGSTDTQYF.